This TCR beta chain was sequenced in a study of blood T cell repertoires in COVID-19. The CDR3 extends over 14 amino acids. V lost 3 bases and J lost 2, with 11 bases in between. Looked up from germline, CDR1 is SGHDT and CDR2 is YYEEEE. Participants, about 18 to 90 years old, spanned more than 20 US areas. Libraries were prepared by immunoSEQ multiplex PCR; TCRdb keeps only in-frame clonotypes and omits some of them. The sample shows some 460,000 clones, roughly nine tenths of them seen only once. The sample consisted of PBMCs or T cells enriched from blood (not recorded which). The chain recombines TRBV5-6 with TRBJ2-5, with D perhaps TRBD1 (6 bases). The clonotype comes from a woman aged 18-29 years who had recovered from COVID-19. For the CDR3, the DNA is TGTGCCAGCAGCTCTGGACAGTTACAAGAGACCCAGTACTTC. Translated, it gives CASSSGQLQETQYF. Looking up the rest from reference TRBV5-6 and TRBJ2-5 gives the full variable domain: DAGVTQSPTHLIKTRGQQVTLRCSPKSGHDTVSWYQQALGQGPQFIFQYYEEEERQRGNFPDRFSGHQFPNYSSELNVNALLLGDSALYLCASSSGQLQETQYFGPGTRLLVL.